The 26 T cell receptor beta chains below all came from one sample that was sequenced in a study of pediatric ulcerative colitis. TCRdb's table, derived via immunoSEQ multiplex PCR, lists solely in-frame clones and lacks some. The repertoire holds 20,000 to 30,000 clones, with approximately 71% as singletons. During colonoscopy, one to two rectal pinch biopsies were collected. The specimen sequenced was gut tissue. The receptors were gathered from a boy younger than 18 with severe ulcerative colitis.

CDR3 amino acids: CASRPGGYYGYTF. Written as DNA, the CDR3 is TGTGCCAGCAGACCGGGAGGGTACTATGGCTACACCTTC. V and J are TRBV27 and TRBJ1-2; D is undetermined. The germline V gene has CDR1 MNHEY and CDR2 SMNVEV (reference sequence). This CDR3 is built from 13 residues. The V end lost 6 bases, the J end lost 3 bases, and 11 bases lay between the germline ends.

Of note for this clone: Distinct nucleotide sequences in the sample also encode this CDR3. The V gene is TRBV6-6, the J gene TRBJ1-2, with D possibly being TRBD1 (6 bases). Germline V lookup: CDR1 MNHNY, CDR2 SVGAGI (reference sequence). V was trimmed by 6 bases and J by 4 bases, leaving 12 bases between them. The CDR3 spans 13 residues. The CDR3 here is CASSPGQLYGYTF. The CDR3 DNA reads TGTGCCAGCAGCCCCGGACAGCTCTATGGCTACACCTTC.

This chain uses TRBV25-1 with TRBJ2-1; 8 nucleotides agree with TRBD2. With 6 bases clipped from V and 4 bases from J, the junction kept 14 bases outside the gene matches. The CDR3 runs 17 residues. Looked up from germline, CDR1 is MGHDK and CDR2 is SYGVNS. The CDR3 region is CASSLTGTSTSYNEQFF. CDR3 bases: TGTGCCAGCAGCCTCACGGGGACTAGTACCTCATACAATGAGCAGTTCTTC.

The V gene is TRBV14, the J gene TRBJ2-1; D remains unclear. Germline CDR1 reads SGHDN; CDR2 reads FVKESK. The CDR3 has 16 amino acids. The germline V and J ends were trimmed by 1 base and 9 bases, with 19 bases remaining between them. In nucleotides, the CDR3 is TGTGCCAGCAGCCAAGTAGGATTGTTGGGGAAAGGTGAGCAGTTCTTC. Translating it yields CASSQVGLLGKGEQFF.

This clone has just a few counts. The sample has other DNA sequences that encode this CDR3 too. This sequence joins TRBV29-1 and TRBJ1-1, with a weak D call TRBD1 (6 bases). The CDR3 runs to 13 residues. Trimming shortened V by 5 bases and J by 1 base, and 11 bases separated the two germline ends. CDR1 SQVTM and CDR2 ANQGSEA come from the germline V gene. CDR3 DNA sequence: TGCAGCGTTTTTGGGGGGCGGAACACTGAAGCTTTCTTT. This encodes CSVFGGRNTEAFF.

The chain couples TRBV5-6 to TRBJ2-3, with D uncertain. From germline, CDR1 is SGHDT and CDR2 YYEEEE. V lost 2 bases, J lost 1 base, and 5 bases lay in between. The CDR3 covers 13 residues. The CDR3 bases are TGTGCCAGCAGCTTCTTTGGCACAGATACGCAGTATTTT. Protein product: CASSFFGTDTQYF.

This clone was seen just once. The chain employs TRBV6-4 and TRBJ2-7; no clear D gene. V gave up 2 bases and J gave up 2 bases, with 7 bases separating them. The CDR3 contains 13 residues. Germline V gives CDR1 MRHNA, CDR2 SNTAGT. The DNA for the CDR3 is TGTGCCAGCAGTGACGGTCAGCCCTACGAGCAGTACTTC. It translates to CASSDGQPYEQYF.

The rearrangement joins TRBV7-6 to TRBJ2-5; TRBD1 agrees at 7 bases. Germline loops: CDR1 SGHVS, CDR2 FNYEAQ. The CDR3 is 15 residues long. V lost 5 bases, J lost 1 base, and 7 bases stayed unmatched. CDR3 protein: CASSSLGQPQETQYF. The CDR3 nucleotides are TGTGCCAGCAGCAGCTTGGGACAGCCCCAAGAGACCCAGTACTTC.

The CDR3 nucleotides are TGTGCCAGCAGCCAAGCGGGACTAGCGGGATCCTACAATGAGCAGTTCTTC. Amino acid sequence: CASSQAGLAGSYNEQFF. The chain carries TRBV4-2 and TRBJ2-1, with 13 bases that match TRBD2. Germline CDR1 LGHNA, CDR2 YNFKEQ. CDR3 length: 17 amino acids. Unmatched junction bases numbered 1, after V lost 1 base and J lost 1 base.

This clone was counted a few times. The V call is TRBV6-6, the J call TRBJ2-7, with TRBD2 as a possible D gene (6 bases). The CDR3 spans 13 residues. Germline V gives CDR1 MNHNY, CDR2 SVGAGI (reference sequence). The V gene lost 6 bases and the J gene lost 4 bases, with 13 bases spanning the gap. CDR3 DNA sequence: TGTGCCAGCAGCCATCTAGCGAAATACGAGCAGTACTTC. Encoded protein: CASSHLAKYEQYF.

This clone was detected only a few times. The rearrangement links TRBV10-3 to TRBJ2-3, with D tentatively TRBD2 (5 bases). Trimming pared 2 bases from V and 3 bases from J, leaving 12 bases between. The CDR3 contains 15 residues. Germline-derived CDR1 and CDR2 are ENHRY and SYGVKD. The DNA for the CDR3 is TGTGCCATCAGTGAGAGATTGGTAGCGACAGATACGCAGTATTTT. This codes for CAISERLVATDTQYF.

The chain joins TRBV10-3 to TRBJ2-1, with 8 bases lining up with TRBD2. The CDR3 consists of 14 residues. CDR1 ENHRY and CDR2 SYGVKD come from the germline V gene. J lost 9 bases, V lost 0 bases, and 4 bases had no gene match. In DNA form, the CDR3 reads TGTGCCATCAGTGAGTCTAGCGGGACGGTTGAGCAGTTCTTC. Translated: CAISESSGTVEQFF.

With respect to this clone: This specimen includes other DNA sequences encoding the same CDR3. V usage is TRBV5-1 and J usage is TRBJ2-7; D possibly corresponds to TRBD2 (6 bases). Germline-derived CDR1 and CDR2 are SGHRS and YFSETQ. The CDR3 extends over 14 amino acids. V was trimmed by 4 bases and J by 1 base, leaving 12 bases between them. DNA of the CDR3: TGCGCCAGCAGCCCCGGGACTCCATCCTACGAGCAGTACTTC. Protein product: CASSPGTPSYEQYF.

Notes on this clone: Different DNA sequences within this sample yield the same CDR3. V gene TRBV6-5 combines with J gene TRBJ2-6; TRBD2 might be the D (6 bases). The germline CDR1 and CDR2 sequences are MNHEY and SVGAGI. V dropped 8 bases and J dropped 0 bases, with 11 bases sitting between them. The CDR3 totals 15 residues. CDR3 DNA: TGTGCCAGCTCGCGGGGCCTCTCTGGGGCCAACGTCCTGACTTTC. Protein product: CASSRGLSGANVLTF.

The chain combines TRBV5-8 with TRBJ2-7; D uncertain. The CDR3 extends over 15 amino acids. Germline CDR1 and CDR2: SGHTS and YDEGEE. V was shortened by 0 bases and J by 2 bases, with 12 bases between the two germline ends. The CDR3 DNA reads TGTGCCAGCAGCTTGGCCCGGCTAATAACCTACGAGCAGTACTTC. This translates into CASSLARLITYEQYF.

This chain joins TRBV10-2 and TRBJ1-1; 11 bases are a match to TRBD1. CDR3 size: 13 residues. V was pared by 0 bases and J by 10 bases, with 1 base of the junction left unmatched. Germline lookup yields CDR1 WSHSY and CDR2 SAAADI. The CDR3 DNA follows: TGCGCCAGCAGTGAGTCAGGGACAGGGGGAGCTTTCTTT. This codes for CASSESGTGGAFF.

V and J are TRBV4-2 and TRBJ2-1; 8 nucleotides line up with TRBD2. V dropped 1 base and J dropped 7; count of bases not matched to a gene: 18. The germline CDR1 and CDR2 sequences are LGHNA and YNFKEQ. The CDR3 runs to 19 residues. The CDR3 region is CASSQVPGGTVGGGNEQFF. The CDR3 bases are TGTGCCAGCAGCCAAGTCCCCGGAGGGACGGTCGGGGGGGGGAATGAGCAGTTCTTC.

The chain is built from TRBV29-1 and TRBJ1-1; tentative D call: TRBD1 (6 bases). Germline CDR1 SQVTM, CDR2 ANQGSEA. V was trimmed by 3 bases and J by 8 bases, leaving 19 bases between them. The CDR3 covers 14 residues. The chain's CDR3 is CSVETSLQGEEAFF. In DNA form, the CDR3 reads TGCAGCGTTGAGACGTCCTTACAGGGAGAAGAAGCTTTCTTT.

A few counts support this clone. The chain employs TRBV4-1 and TRBJ2-7; tentatively, D is TRBD1 (6 bases). The CDR3 is made up of 16 amino acids. The V and J ends lost 4 bases and 5 bases respectively, with 21 bases between them. Germline V gene data show CDR1 as MGHRA and CDR2 as YSYEKL. CDR3 nucleotides: TGCGCCAGCAGCCGCCTAGGTGGGCAGGGGACCCACGAGCAGTACTTC. Translated, it gives CASSRLGGQGTHEQYF.

The genes are TRBV16 and TRBJ1-1, with D possibly matching TRBD1 (6 bases). The CDR3 has 16 amino acids. The germline V gene encodes CDR1 KGHSY and CDR2 FQNENV. V was trimmed by 5 bases and J by 0 bases, leaving 16 bases between them. CDR3: CASSIQGQYLNTEAFF. CDR3 coding DNA: TGTGCCAGCAGCATCCAGGGGCAATACCTGAACACTGAAGCTTTCTTT.

This sequence joins TRBV2 and TRBJ2-1, with TRBD2 matching 12 bases. The CDR3 has 14 amino acids. From germline, CDR1 is SNHLY and CDR2 FYNNEI. V shed 8 bases, J shed 5 bases, and the junction held 4 bases outside the gene matches. CDR3 region: CASWGLAGNNEQFF. CDR3 bases: TGTGCCAGCTGGGGACTAGCGGGTAACAATGAGCAGTTCTTC. Combining the CDR3 with reference TRBV2 and TRBJ2-1 gives the whole variable domain EPEVTQTPSHQVTQMGQEVILRCVPISNHLYFYWYRQILGQKVEFLVSFYNNEISEKSEIFDDQFSVERPDGSNFTLKIRSTKLEDSAMYFCASWGLAGNNEQFFGPGTRLTVL.

DNA for the CDR3: TGTGCCAGCAGCTTAAGTCTTGTTCGGGCAGGACAAGAGACCCAGTACTTC. It specifies CASSLSLVRAGQETQYF. The J gene is TRBJ2-5, the V gene TRBV7-9; the D is unclear. The CDR3 has 17 amino acids. Trimming pared 2 bases from V and 2 bases from J, leaving 18 bases between. The germline CDR1 and CDR2 sequences are SEHNR and FQNEAQ (reference sequence).

The chain joins TRBV11-3 to TRBJ1-5; D might be TRBD1 (5 bases). Trimming removed 5 bases from V and 7 bases from J, with 18 bases in between. Germline-derived CDR1 and CDR2 are SGHNT and YENEEA. The CDR3 is 15 amino acids. The CDR3 nucleotides read TGTGCCAGCAGCCCCTGGGCGGGGGAGGCACAGCCCCAGCATTTT. Translating gives CASSPWAGEAQPQHF. The full variable domain, rest sourced from reference TRBV11-3 and TRBJ1-5, is EAGVVQSPRYKIIEKKQPVAFWCNPISGHNTLYWYLQNLGQGPELLIRYENEEAVDDSQLPKDRFSAERLKGVDSTLKIQPAELGDSAVYLCASSPWAGEAQPQHFGDGTRLSIL.

V gene TRBV6-1 combines with J gene TRBJ1-2; a possible D gene is TRBD1 (5 bases). From germline, CDR1 is MNHNS and CDR2 SASEGT. Deletions cut 10 bases from V and 8 bases from J, with 20 bases between. The CDR3 totals 13 residues. The DNA of the CDR3 is TGTGCCACCTCGGGACGGACTGTCGGAGGCTACACCTTC. This sequence encodes CATSGRTVGGYTF.

The rearrangement uses TRBV29-1 and TRBJ1-2; D is unresolved. The CDR3 length is 13 residues. The V and J ends lost 6 bases and 8 bases respectively, with 19 bases between them. CDR1 and CDR2 from the germline V gene are SQVTM and ANQGSEA. The CDR3 DNA is TGCAGCGTCGCTACGACGGTTTCGGAAGGCTACACCTTC. This gives the protein CSVATTVSEGYTF.

This chain connects TRBV6-5 to TRBJ2-7; 10 bases fit TRBD1. The germline CDR1 and CDR2 sequences are MNHEY and SVGAGI. The CDR3 extends over 14 amino acids. V dropped 7 bases and J dropped 3; count of bases not matched to a gene: 6. DNA of the CDR3: TGTGCCAGCACGGCCGGGACAGGGGTCTACGAGCAGTACTTC. It specifies CASTAGTGVYEQYF.